The 14 T cell receptor beta chains in this list originate from one sample, sequenced in a study of T cell repertoires in cytomegalovirus infection. TCRdb redid the calling of the reads with MiXCR, one entry per CDR3 protein. Of under 600,000 distinct CDR3 sequences listed, more than 15% were seen once; the top ten hold 20% to 30%. The sample taken for sequencing was CD8+ T cells from PBMCs. All receptors derive from a human donor in good health (CMV status not recorded). Some clones in this sample may be carry-over from other donors' samples.

The chain uses TRBV20-1 and TRBJ2-5; a weak D match, TRBD2 (6 bases). Per germline, CDR1 DFQATT and CDR2 SNEGSKA (reference sequence). Trimming took off 3 bases at V and 3 bases at J, with 14 bases between the two ends. This CDR3 comprises 14 residues. The CDR3 here is CSASSDPGEETQYF. The CDR3, as DNA: TGCAGTGCTAGCTCAGACCCGGGAGAAGAGACCCAGTACTTC.

This clonotype has ten or more counts. The chain uses TRBV28 and TRBJ2-3; D possibly corresponds to TRBD2 (6 bases). CDR1 and CDR2 (germline): MDHEN, SYDVKM. With 3 bases removed from V and 6 bases from J, the gap between germline ends came to 13 bases. There are 14 residues in the CDR3. This chain's CDR3 is CASSLLGRKDTQYF. In DNA, the CDR3 is TGTGCCAGCAGTTTGCTCGGGAGAAAGGATACGCAGTATTTT.

This clonotype came up a few times. The chain joins TRBV27 to TRBJ2-3; 13 bases fit TRBD2. The CDR3 contains 16 residues. V gave up 5 bases and J gave up 3 bases; unmatched junction bases: 5. Germline V gives CDR1 MNHEY, CDR2 SMNVEV (reference sequence). The CDR3 loop is CASSPVGLAGTDTQYF. The DNA for the CDR3 is TGTGCCAGCAGTCCAGTGGGACTAGCGGGGACAGATACGCAGTATTTT.

In the case of this clonotype: A much larger clonotype is one base distant, so this may be a read error. The J gene is TRBJ2-1, the V gene TRBV28; TRBD2 matches 9 bases. The V segment lost 2 bases and the J segment 11 bases; nucleotides outside the gene matches: 10. There are 15 residues in the CDR3. Germline CDR1 and CDR2: MDHEN and SYDVKM. DNA for the CDR3: TGTGCCAGCAGTTTAACAGGTAGCGGGAGAGGTAAGCAGTTCTTC. Translating it yields CASSLTGSGRGKQFF. Based on the CDR3 plus reference TRBV28 and TRBJ2-1, the full variable domain is DVKVTQSSRYLVKRTGEKVFLECVQDMDHENMFWYRQDPGLGLRLIYFSYDVKMKEKGDIPEGYSVSREKKERFSLILESASTNQTSMYLCASSLTGSGRGKQFFGPGTRLTVL.

This clonotype appeared a few times. The chain recombines TRBV9 with TRBJ2-5, with unresolved D. Germline values: CDR1 SGDLS, CDR2 YYNGEE. This CDR3 region has 14 residues. Trimming removed 1 base at V and 1 base at J, with 8 bases between. CDR3 region: CASSVTQAQETQYF. The CDR3 region has the DNA TGTGCCAGCAGCGTAACCCAAGCCCAAGAGACCCAGTACTTC.

This clonotype was seen a handful of times. This chain uses TRBV11-2 with TRBJ1-6, with unresolved D. Trimming shortened V by 6 bases and J by 6 bases, and 9 bases separated the two germline ends. The CDR3 has 13 residues. The germline V gene encodes CDR1 SGHAT and CDR2 FQNNGV. CDR3 coding DNA: TGTGCCAGCAGACTAGGGAGTAATTCACCCCTCCACTTT. Translated, it gives CASRLGSNSPLHF. Together with reference TRBV11-2 and TRBJ1-6, the CDR3 gives the full variable domain: EAGVAQSPRYKIIEKRQSVAFWCNPISGHATLYWYQQILGQGPKLLIQFQNNGVVDDSQLPKDRFSAERLKGVDSTLKIQPAKLEDSAVYLCASRLGSNSPLHFGNGTRLTVT.

CDR3 region: CATSSPRGRSYEQYF. CDR3 DNA sequence: TGTGCCACCAGCAGCCCCAGGGGTAGGTCCTACGAGCAGTACTTC. The rearrangement joins TRBV15 to TRBJ2-7, with D possibly matching TRBD1 (6 bases). From germline, CDR1 is LNHNV and CDR2 YYDKDF (reference sequence). This CDR3 contains 15 residues. The ends were cut back, 3 bases at V and 1 base at J, with 13 bases in the middle.

This clonotype was counted only a few times. The J gene is TRBJ2-7, the V gene TRBV27, with a weak D call TRBD1 (5 bases). Trimming pared 6 bases from V and 1 base from J, leaving 19 bases between. Germline V gives CDR1 MNHEY, CDR2 SMNVEV (reference sequence). The CDR3 runs 16 residues. CDR3 protein: CASSPYSRGPSYEQYF. The CDR3 nucleotides read TGTGCCAGCAGCCCCTATAGTAGGGGTCCTTCCTACGAGCAGTACTTC.

This clonotype was detected ten times or more. The chain combines TRBV27 with TRBJ2-3, with TRBD2 as a possible D gene (5 bases). The germline V gene encodes CDR1 MNHEY and CDR2 SMNVEV (reference sequence). The CDR3 extends over 14 amino acids. V was clipped by 7 bases and J by 0 bases, with 11 bases between them. The CDR3 region is CASISSGSTDTQYF. The CDR3 DNA reads as TGTGCCAGCATAAGCTCGGGGAGCACAGATACGCAGTATTTT.

This clonotype has a count of ten or more. The rearrangement uses TRBV7-3 and TRBJ2-1, with TRBD2 matching 9 bases. Losses at the gene ends were 5 bases for V and 5 bases for J; bases not matched to a gene: 4. In germline, CDR1 is SGHTA, CDR2 FQGTGA. The CDR3 runs to 14 residues. Here the CDR3 reads CASSPSGTNNEQFF. CDR3 coding DNA: TGTGCCAGCAGCCCTAGCGGGACTAACAATGAGCAGTTCTTC.

V usage is TRBV6-5 and J usage is TRBJ1-2; D is undetermined. This CDR3 contains 13 residues. Germline V CDR1 and CDR2: MNHEY, SVGAGI. V lost 5 bases and J lost 2, with 9 bases in between. DNA of the CDR3: TGTGCCAGCAGTCCCACGGACAACTATGGCTACACCTTC. Protein sequence: CASSPTDNYGYTF.

This clonotype has at least ten counts. This sequence joins TRBV6-6 and TRBJ1-4, with D unclear. V shed 6 bases and J shed 0 bases, with 11 bases lying between them. The germline gives CDR1 MNHNY, CDR2 SVGAGI (reference sequence). This CDR3 has 15 amino acids. The CDR3 reads CASSADRATNEKLFF. CDR3 coding DNA: TGTGCCAGCAGCGCGGACCGTGCAACTAATGAAAAACTGTTTTTT.

This clonotype showed up just a few times. This chain joins TRBV12-3 or TRBV12-4 and TRBJ1-1; D perhaps matches TRBD1 (5 bases). V was clipped by 0 bases and J by 0 bases, with 5 bases between them. This CDR3 has 14 residues. In DNA form, the CDR3 reads TGTGCCAGCAGTTTAGCGGACATGAACACTGAAGCTTTCTTT. Translation gives CASSLADMNTEAFF.

This clonotype was seen only a few times. The V gene is TRBV10-3, the J gene TRBJ2-7; 9 bases are a match to TRBD2. This CDR3 is built from 16 residues. J lost 7 bases, V lost 6 bases, and 16 bases had no gene match. CDR1 is ENHRY, CDR2 SYGVKD, per germline. CDR3 protein: CAISNPERGDPGEQYF. CDR3 nucleotide sequence: TGTGCCATCAGCAACCCAGAGCGGGGGGACCCAGGAGAGCAGTACTTC.